This record concerns one T cell receptor beta chain sequence. The data are from a study of identical twins. TCRdb itself ran the 5' RACE reads through MiXCR, one entry per CDR3 protein. In the table there are approximately 700,000 distinct CDR3 sequences, approximately 6.1% of which are singletons. CDR3 length: 13 amino acids. The germline V and J ends were trimmed by 5 bases and 7 bases, with 11 bases remaining between them. Germline V gives CDR1 MNHEY, CDR2 SMNVEV (reference sequence). The origin of this receptor is a young man in good health. V and J are TRBV27 and TRBJ2-2; D is perhaps TRBD1 or TRBD2 (5 bases each). Input material: naive T cells sorted from blood. The CDR3 nucleotides are TGTGCCAGCAGTCCCGGGGCATTCGGGGAGCTGTTTTTT. This sequence encodes CASSPGAFGELFF.